The rows below give T cell receptor beta chains drawn from one sample of a study of cytomegalovirus exposure and HLA in healthy donors. The table came from immunoSEQ multiplex PCR; TCRdb's copy has only in-frame clones and leaves some out. The table shows some 180,000 clones, with around 75% occurring only once. The sample was PBMCs. The receptors here all came from a woman in her twenties or thirties in good health and CMV-seronegative. CDR3s include the opening cysteine and the closing phenylalanine or tryptophan.

V,J,CDR3
TRBV18,TRBJ2-7,CASSPLDYYEQYF
TRBV25-1,TRBJ1-2,CASSEDRDHGYTF
TRBV2,TRBJ1-2,CASSGQGKNGYTF
TRBV19,TRBJ1-5,CASSTQGYDQPQHF
TRBV5-4,TRBJ2-2,CASSFLAGDTGELFF
TRBV14,TRBJ2-5,CASSRGLETQYF
TRBV5-4,TRBJ1-4,CASRPQAATNEKLFF
TRBV2,TRBJ2-1,CASSELGQGINEQFF
TRBV7-9,TRBJ2-7,CASSLASVEQYF
TRBV7-2,TRBJ2-1,CASSFTSGPYNEQFF
TRBV30,TRBJ2-7,CAWIPRSRGSYEQYF
TRBV7-2,TRBJ2-3,CASSTTSESTDTQYF
TRBV5-1,TRBJ2-1,CASTTSGGAYNEQFF
TRBV7-3,TRBJ2-3,CASSLTGGNTDTQYF
TRBV11-2,TRBJ2-7,CASSLTGGRIGEQYF
TRBV7-3,TRBJ2-3,CASSLTPSLSVDTQYF
TRBV11-2,TRBJ2-1,CASSLDPSGGPDNEQFF
TRBV5-5,TRBJ2-1,CASSQDRYNEQFF
TRBV18,TRBJ1-5,CASSHDGDSNQPQHF
TRBV7-8,TRBJ2-3,CASSPGPGADTQYF
TRBV19,TRBJ2-2,CASSGVTGELFF
TRBV2,.,CASQVDRLYEQYF
TRBV2,TRBJ2-4,CASILAGKVLAKNIQYF
TRBV29-1,TRBJ2-5,CSVETTWETQYF
TRBV15,TRBJ2-7,CATSGDAGLVEQYF
TRBV6-5,TRBJ1-6,CASSYSSRDSPLHF
TRBV18,TRBJ1-2,CASSQDRGTFYGYTF
TRBV28,TRBJ2-4,CASSPSGSFIGIQYF
TRBV11-2,TRBJ1-5,CASSLDRSYSNQPQHF
TRBV7-2,TRBJ2-7,CASGEVHYEQYF
TRBV9,TRBJ1-2,CASSVATGNYGYTF
TRBV7-3,TRBJ2-7,CASSLFPSGSSYEQYF
TRBV11-2,TRBJ1-1,CASSRDRNTEAFF
TRBV21-1,TRBJ1-4,CASSKEPGDPVSLFF
TRBV2,TRBJ2-1,CASSVGASGKYNEQFF